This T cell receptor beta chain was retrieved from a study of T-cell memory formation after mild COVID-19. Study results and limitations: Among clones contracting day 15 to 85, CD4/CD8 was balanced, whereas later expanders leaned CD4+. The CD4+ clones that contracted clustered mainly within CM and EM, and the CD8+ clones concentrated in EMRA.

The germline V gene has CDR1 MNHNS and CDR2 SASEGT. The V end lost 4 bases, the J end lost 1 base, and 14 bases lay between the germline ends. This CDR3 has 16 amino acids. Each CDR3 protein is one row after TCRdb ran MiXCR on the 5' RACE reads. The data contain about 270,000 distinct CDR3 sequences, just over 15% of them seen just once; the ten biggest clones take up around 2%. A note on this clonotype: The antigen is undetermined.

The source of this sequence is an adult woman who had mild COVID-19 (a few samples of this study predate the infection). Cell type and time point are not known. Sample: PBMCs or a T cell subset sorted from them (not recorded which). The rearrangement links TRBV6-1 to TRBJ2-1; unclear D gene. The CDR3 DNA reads TGTGCCAGCAGTGCAAAGGTGAGGTCGTCCTACAATGAGCAGTTCTTC. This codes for CASSAKVRSSYNEQFF.